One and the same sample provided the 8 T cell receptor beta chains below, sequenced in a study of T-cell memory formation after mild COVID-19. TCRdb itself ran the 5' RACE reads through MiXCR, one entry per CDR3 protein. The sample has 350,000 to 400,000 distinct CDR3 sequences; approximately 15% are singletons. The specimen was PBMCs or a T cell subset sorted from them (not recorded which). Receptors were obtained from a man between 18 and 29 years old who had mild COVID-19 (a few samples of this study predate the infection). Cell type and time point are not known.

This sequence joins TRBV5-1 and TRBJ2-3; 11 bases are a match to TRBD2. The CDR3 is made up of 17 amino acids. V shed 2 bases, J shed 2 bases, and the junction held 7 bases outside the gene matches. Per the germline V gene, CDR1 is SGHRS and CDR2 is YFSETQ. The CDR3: CASSFTLAGGFTDTQYF. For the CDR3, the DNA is TGCGCCAGCAGCTTTACCCTAGCGGGGGGATTCACAGATACGCAGTATTTT.

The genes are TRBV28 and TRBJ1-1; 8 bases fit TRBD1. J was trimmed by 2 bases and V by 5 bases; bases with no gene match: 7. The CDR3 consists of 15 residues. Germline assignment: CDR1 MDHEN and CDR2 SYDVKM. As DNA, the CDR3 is TGTGCCAGCAGTCTGGCGGACAGGGCAAACACTGAAGCTTTCTTT. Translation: CASSLADRANTEAFF.

CDR3 sequence: CSVAGSGANVLTF. CDR3 in DNA: TGCAGCGTTGCCGGCTCTGGGGCCAACGTCCTGACTTTC. The chain couples TRBV29-1 to TRBJ2-6; D gene unclear. This CDR3 has 13 residues. V was cut by 4 bases and J by 0 bases, with 4 bases left in between. Germline V lookup: CDR1 SQVTM, CDR2 ANQGSEA.

CDR3 DNA sequence: TGTGCCAGCAGCCTAGGGCCGGGACTACACTACGAGCAGTACGTC. It specifies CASSLGPGLHYEQYV. This chain uses TRBV3-1 with TRBJ2-7, with 7 bases matching TRBD2. V dropped 4 bases and J dropped 3; count of bases not matched to a gene: 9. The CDR3 loop spans 15 amino acids. Looked up from germline, CDR1 is LGHDT and CDR2 is YNNKEL (reference sequence).

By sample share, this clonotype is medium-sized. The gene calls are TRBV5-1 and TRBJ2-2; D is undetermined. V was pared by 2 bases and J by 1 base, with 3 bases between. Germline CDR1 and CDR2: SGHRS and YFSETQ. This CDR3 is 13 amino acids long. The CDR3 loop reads CASSLGNTGELFF. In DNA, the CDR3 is TGCGCCAGCAGCTTAGGGAACACCGGGGAGCTGTTTTTT.

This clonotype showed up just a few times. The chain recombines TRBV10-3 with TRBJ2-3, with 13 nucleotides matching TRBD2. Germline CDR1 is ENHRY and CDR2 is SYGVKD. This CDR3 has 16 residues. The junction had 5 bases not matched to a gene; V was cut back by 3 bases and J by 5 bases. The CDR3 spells CAISELAGGPKDTQYF. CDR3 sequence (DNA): TGTGCCATCAGTGAACTAGCGGGGGGGCCCAAAGATACGCAGTATTTT.

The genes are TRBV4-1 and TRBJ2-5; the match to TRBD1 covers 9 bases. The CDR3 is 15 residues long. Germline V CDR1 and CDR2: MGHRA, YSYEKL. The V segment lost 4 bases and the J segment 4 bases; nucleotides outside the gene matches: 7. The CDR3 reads CASSPHGTGIETQYF. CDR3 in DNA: TGCGCCAGCAGCCCACACGGGACAGGGATAGAGACCCAGTACTTC.

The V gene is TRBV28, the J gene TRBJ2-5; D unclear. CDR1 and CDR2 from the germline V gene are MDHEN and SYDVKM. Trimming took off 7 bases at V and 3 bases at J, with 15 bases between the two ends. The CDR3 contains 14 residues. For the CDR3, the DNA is TGTGCCAGCACCTCCCGAGCGAGAGAAGAGACCCAGTACTTC. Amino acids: CASTSRAREETQYF.